This T cell receptor (beta chain) emerged from a study of beta chain features in type 1 diabetes. Study findings and constraints: Compared with healthy donors, patients appeared to share more similar naive, central memory and regulatory TCRB repertoires. Junctions at VDJ sites from type 1 diabetes patients had fewer insertions and more deletions.

Reverse transcription of all isolated RNA meant that expressed TCRB transcripts were sequenced. Here immunoSEQ multiplex PCR was the method, and the copy in TCRdb shows in-frame clones only, minus some. The sample records more than 120,000 clones, roughly a tenth being singletons. This clone was observed a handful of times. What it binds is not known. Trimming took 2 bases from V and 0 from J, leaving 10 bases between them. Germline V lookup: CDR1 SGHRS, CDR2 YFSETQ. This CDR3 has 15 amino acids. A sort by CD45RO/CCR7/CD25/CD127/CD95/CD27 yielded CD4+ naive, central memory, regulatory and stem cell-like memory cells.

The sequencing input was naive CD4+ T cells from blood. This rearrangement joins TRBV5-1 to TRBJ2-3, with D tentatively TRBD2 (5 bases). This TCR was sampled from a man between 18 and 35 years old in good health. The CDR3 nucleotides read TGCGCCAGCAGCTTAACGGGAACTAGCACAGATACGCAGTATTTT. Protein product: CASSLTGTSTDTQYF.